The 30 T cell receptor beta chains listed next were all sequenced from one sample in a study of T cells in Graves' hyperthyroidism and ophthalmopathy. It was RNA transcripts that yielded the amplified TCR beta CDR3 regions. With the HTBI primer set, the TCR CDR3 went through a first round of RT-PCR. One entry per CDR3 protein, called by TCRdb with MiXCR from the multiplex PCR reads. The data show 450,000 to 700,000 distinct CDR3 sequences, with roughly 50% seen just once and about 7.8% held by the top ten. The sequencing input was peripheral blood or thyroid tissue (not recorded which). These receptor sequences come from a woman aged 18-29 years with Graves' hyperthyroidism.

The chain uses TRBV7-2 and TRBJ2-2; D is perhaps TRBD2 (6 bases). V was clipped by 5 bases and J by 6 bases, with 13 bases between them. The CDR3 runs to 14 residues. The germline CDR1 and CDR2 sequences are SGHTA and FQGNSA. The CDR3 protein is CASSSAGMSGELFF. CDR3 coding DNA: TGTGCCAGCAGCAGCGCGGGGATGTCCGGGGAGCTGTTTTTT.

This chain connects TRBV24-1 to TRBJ2-7, with 15 positions matching TRBD2. CDR3 size: 17 residues. CDR1 is KGHDR, CDR2 SFDVKD, per germline. V trimming: 12 bases; J trimming: 1 base; junction bases outside the gene matches: 12. CDR3 sequence reads: CAPTLGLAGGPSYEQYF. The CDR3 nucleotides read TGTGCCCCGACCCTAGGACTAGCGGGAGGGCCTTCCTACGAGCAGTACTTC.

Only one count was recorded for this clonotype. The gene calls are TRBV7-3 and TRBJ2-5; D may be TRBD1 (6 bases). The CDR3 sequence is 11 residues long. Trimming cost V 5 bases and J 10 bases, with 11 bases left between them. Germline loops: CDR1 SGHTA, CDR2 FQGTGA. CDR3 in amino acids: CASSQGGNQYF. CDR3 DNA sequence: TGTGCCAGCAGCCAAGGGGGTAACCAGTACTTC.

This clonotype was counted many times. CDR3 in amino acids: CASRNRLGMNTEAFF. CDR3 DNA: TGCGCCAGCAGAAACAGGTTGGGAATGAACACTGAAGCTTTCTTT. The chain joins TRBV5-1 to TRBJ1-1, with TRBD1 as a possible D gene (5 bases). Germline-derived CDR1 and CDR2 are SGHRS and YFSETQ. Trimming took off 5 bases at V and 0 bases at J, with 14 bases between the two ends. The CDR3 extends over 15 amino acids.

The V and J genes are TRBV11-2 and TRBJ1-2; D gene unclear. The CDR3 extends over 14 amino acids. The germline V gene encodes CDR1 SGHAT and CDR2 FQNNGV. With 1 base removed from V and 2 bases from J, the gap between germline ends came to 8 bases. The CDR3: CASSLGPVNYGYTF. In DNA form, the CDR3 reads TGTGCCAGCAGCTTAGGACCGGTGAACTATGGCTACACCTTC. Combining the CDR3 with reference TRBV11-2 and TRBJ1-2 gives the whole variable domain EAGVAQSPRYKIIEKRQSVAFWCNPISGHATLYWYQQILGQGPKLLIQFQNNGVVDDSQLPKDRFSAERLKGVDSTLKIQPAKLEDSAVYLCASSLGPVNYGYTFGSGTRLTVV.

The table lists this clonotype with a few counts. V is TRBV24-1 and J is TRBJ2-2; D possibly corresponds to TRBD2 (6 bases). The CDR3 sequence is 17 residues long. Looked up from germline, CDR1 is KGHDR and CDR2 is SFDVKD. Trimming stripped 2 bases from V and 3 bases from J, with 15 bases between. As DNA, the CDR3 is TGTGCCACCAGTGATTCCCGGGACTGGAAGGACACCGGGGAGCTGTTTTTT. It codes for CATSDSRDWKDTGELFF.

In this sample, this clonotype turned up many times. CDR3 nucleotide sequence: TGTGCCAGCAACTGGAGTGGGGAGGGTGAAGCTTTCTTT. It is translated as CASNWSGEGEAFF. This sequence joins TRBV12-3 or TRBV12-4 and TRBJ1-1; D is uncertain. The CDR3 covers 13 residues. Trimming took 7 bases from V and 7 from J, leaving 16 bases between them.

This clonotype was seen a handful of times. The V gene is TRBV12-3 or TRBV12-4, the J gene TRBJ2-5; 9 bases are shared with TRBD2. The CDR3 contains 13 residues. Trimming removed 7 bases from V and 7 bases from J; junction bases left unmatched: 7. CDR3 nucleotide sequence: TGTGCCAGCACCGGACTAGCGAGGGGGACCCAGTACTTC. Its protein is CASTGLARGTQYF.

This clonotype was detected many times. The rearrangement joins TRBV20-1 to TRBJ2-2, with no clear D. Germline values: CDR1 DFQATT, CDR2 SNEGSKA (reference sequence). The length of the CDR3 is 14 residues. Trimming cost V 2 bases and J 0 bases, with 7 bases left between them. The CDR3 is CSARKTANTGELFF. DNA of the CDR3: TGCAGTGCTAGAAAGACCGCGAACACCGGGGAGCTGTTTTTT.

The table lists this clonotype with a count of one. This may stem from a read error, because a much larger clone lies one nucleotide away. The genes are TRBV6-5 and TRBJ2-5; no definite D call. Trimming left V 3 bases short and J 7 bases short, with 12 bases between. The CDR3 sequence is 13 residues long. Germline-derived CDR1 and CDR2 are MNHEY and SVGAGI. CDR3 amino acids: CASSYMGSGTQYF. The CDR3 DNA is TGTGCCAGCAGTTATATGGGGTCCGGGACCCAGTACTTC.

The gene calls are TRBV19 and TRBJ1-1; D gene ambiguous. CDR1 is LNHDA, CDR2 SQIVND, per germline (reference sequence). The V gene lost 5 bases and the J gene lost 7 bases, with 20 bases spanning the gap. CDR3 length: 15 residues. The CDR3 DNA sequence: TGTGCCAGTAGTGCTATAGCGGGCGGGCCGTATGAAGCTTTCTTT. Translation: CASSAIAGGPYEAFF.

This clonotype has only a few counts. At one of its ends the junction is not consistent with the germline gene, which may arise from a read error. The chain uses TRBV6-5 and TRBJ2-7; TRBD2 matches 13 bases. CDR3 length: 16 residues. Looked up from germline, CDR1 is MNHEY and CDR2 is SVGAGI. The CDR3 coding sequence is TGTGCCAGCAGTGAAGCGTCGACTAGCGGGAGGTCGAAACAACACTTC. Its translation: CASSEASTSGRSKQHF.

A single count supports this clonotype. This may come from a read error, since a much larger clone is one base off. The chain recombines TRBV2 with TRBJ2-7; the match to TRBD1 covers 7 bases. CDR3 size: 14 residues. Germline trimming cut 6 bases from V and 4 bases from J; bases unmatched to any gene: 9. Germline CDR1 reads SNHLY; CDR2 reads FYNNEI. The CDR3 reads CASSRRGFMYEQYF. The CDR3 nucleotides read TGTGCCAGCAGCCGCAGGGGGTTTATGTACGAGCAGTACTTC.

The chain uses TRBV19 and TRBJ1-5; D unresolved. Germline CDR1 LNHDA, CDR2 SQIVND (reference sequence). V was trimmed by 5 bases and J by 0 bases, leaving 20 bases between them. The CDR3 loop spans 18 amino acids. The CDR3 sequence: CASSGRDLGSLSNQPQHF. In nucleotides, the CDR3 is TGTGCCAGTAGTGGCCGCGATCTAGGTAGTCTTAGCAATCAGCCCCAGCATTTT. Based on the CDR3 plus reference TRBV19 and TRBJ1-5, the full variable domain is DGGITQSPKYLFRKEGQNVTLSCEQNLNHDAMYWYRQDPGQGLRLIYYSQIVNDFQKGDIAEGYSVSREKKESFPLTVTSAQKNPTAFYLCASSGRDLGSLSNQPQHFGDGTRLSIL.

At least ten counts were recorded for this clonotype. The chain couples TRBV4-2 to TRBJ1-1; the match to TRBD1 covers 8 bases. This CDR3 comprises 15 residues. The germline V gene encodes CDR1 LGHNA and CDR2 YNFKEQ. The junction had 6 bases not matched to a gene; V was cut back by 1 base and J by 5 bases. CDR3 nucleotide sequence: TGTGCCAGCAGCCAAGGACAGGGGCGCGTTACTGAAGCTTTCTTT. Translation: CASSQGQGRVTEAFF.

V and J are TRBV5-3 and TRBJ2-2; TRBD1 agrees at 10 bases. TRBV5-3 is filed as an ORF, its function uncertain. V was pared by 8 bases and J by 7 bases, with 14 bases of the junction left unmatched. The CDR3 totals 16 residues. This CDR3 is CASSQDETGGNGELFF. CDR3 nucleotide sequence: TGTGCCAGCAGCCAAGATGAGACAGGGGGCAACGGGGAGCTGTTTTTT.

Turning to this clonotype: A much larger clone lies a single base off, so this may be a read error. J is TRBJ2-2 and V is TRBV7-6; unclear D gene. CDR3 length equals 16 residues. Germline V gene sequence: CDR1 SGHVS, CDR2 FNYEAQ. The CDR3: CPSSSPVGLNTGELFF. CDR3 in DNA: TGTCCCAGCAGCTCCCCCGTGGGTTTGAACACCGGGGAGCTGTTTTTT.

The genes are TRBV25-1 and TRBJ1-2; unclear D gene. The CDR3 has 15 residues. The V end was cut by 4 bases, the J end by 0 bases, with 12 bases between. Germline V lookup: CDR1 MGHDK, CDR2 SYGVNS. CDR3 amino acids: CASSASAGSNYGYTF. CDR3 coding DNA: TGTGCCAGCAGTGCTAGTGCTGGCTCTAACTATGGCTACACCTTC.

This clonotype came up once. The chain couples TRBV14 to TRBJ2-5; 7 bases line up with TRBD1. The V and J ends lost 6 bases and 5 bases, in that order; junction bases with no gene match: 12. Germline V gives CDR1 SGHDN, CDR2 FVKESK. The CDR3 sequence is 15 residues long. CDR3 sequence reads: CASSSGEGARETQYF. The CDR3 DNA reads TGTGCCAGCAGTTCAGGTGAGGGGGCTAGGGAGACCCAGTACTTC.

The CDR3 here is CASQTDRLLLEQYF. In DNA, the CDR3 is TGTGCCAGCCAGACCGACAGGTTACTCCTCGAGCAGTACTTC. The chain joins TRBV2 to TRBJ2-7; D might be TRBD1 (6 bases). V dropped 8 bases and J dropped 6 bases, with 20 bases sitting between them. This CDR3 is built from 14 residues. Germline V CDR1 and CDR2: SNHLY, FYNNEI.

The genes are TRBV16 and TRBJ1-1; no firm D call. Germline assignment: CDR1 KGHSY and CDR2 FQNENV. V dropped 4 bases and J dropped 1 base, with 7 bases sitting between them. The CDR3 runs 13 residues. DNA for the CDR3: TGTGCCAGCAGCCCCTGGGAGAACACTGAAGCTTTCTTT. It translates to CASSPWENTEAFF.

This clonotype was detected ten times or more. The chain couples TRBV12-3 or TRBV12-4 to TRBJ1-4; 8 nucleotides agree with TRBD1. V was pared by 5 bases and J by 4 bases, with 6 bases of the junction left unmatched. CDR3 length: 15 residues. CDR3 region: CASSPRTGLNEKLFF. DNA for the CDR3: TGTGCCAGCAGTCCAAGGACAGGGCTTAATGAAAAACTGTTTTTT.

The chain employs TRBV7-3 and TRBJ2-5, with 12 nucleotides matching TRBD2. Germline CDR1 and CDR2: SGHTA and FQGTGA. V was clipped by 3 bases and J by 4 bases; unmatched bases: 6. The CDR3 extends over 16 amino acids. CDR3 loop: CASSFGTSGSLETQYF. The DNA for the CDR3 is TGTGCCAGCAGCTTCGGGACTAGCGGGTCCTTAGAGACCCAGTACTTC.

Details on this clonotype: A much bigger clone sits one base away, suggesting this may be a read error. The chain recombines TRBV11-2 with TRBJ1-6, with unresolved D. Trimming stripped 10 bases from V and 5 bases from J, with 18 bases between. The length of the CDR3 is 15 residues. In germline, CDR1 is SGHAT, CDR2 FQNNGV. DNA of the CDR3: TGTGCCAACTCACCACAAATTCAGGATAATTCACCCCTCCACTTT. This sequence encodes CANSPQIQDNSPLHF. The whole variable domain, filled in from reference TRBV11-2 and TRBJ1-6, reads EAGVAQSPRYKIIEKRQSVAFWCNPISGHATLYWYQQILGQGPKLLIQFQNNGVVDDSQLPKDRFSAERLKGVDSTLKIQPAKLEDSAVYLCANSPQIQDNSPLHFGNGTRLTVT.

The V gene is TRBV10-3, the J gene TRBJ2-7; 8 bases map to TRBD2. V trimming: 10 bases; J trimming: 0 bases; junction bases outside the gene matches: 17. CDR1 is ENHRY, CDR2 SYGVKD, per germline. The CDR3 totals 17 residues. The CDR3 DNA is TGTGCCACACTAAACTCAGCGGGAGCCGCGACCTCCTACGAGCAGTACTTC. This codes for CATLNSAGAATSYEQYF.

The chain couples TRBV7-9 to TRBJ1-5; a weak D match, TRBD1 (5 bases). The germline gives CDR1 SEHNR, CDR2 FQNEAQ (reference sequence). The CDR3 runs 12 residues. Trimming cost V 1 base and J 14 bases, with 12 bases left between them. The CDR3: CASSLEGPVEHF. The CDR3, as DNA: TGTGCCAGCAGCTTAGAGGGGCCCGTCGAGCATTTT.

This clonotype was detected ten times or more. V and J are TRBV29-1 and TRBJ1-2, with D unresolved. The CDR3 contains 14 residues. Looked up from germline, CDR1 is SQVTM and CDR2 is ANQGSEA. Deletions cut 3 bases from V and 3 bases from J, with 14 bases between. For the CDR3, the DNA is TGCAGCGTTGACCATAGTGGAACCGACTATGGCTACACCTTC. Amino acids: CSVDHSGTDYGYTF.

This clonotype showed up many times. The genes are TRBV10-3 and TRBJ1-1; D remains unclear. CDR1 and CDR2 (germline): ENHRY, SYGVKD. This CDR3 is built from 13 residues. Trimming took 3 bases from V and 6 from J, leaving 11 bases between them. CDR3: CAISDVLGSEAFF. The CDR3, as DNA: TGTGCCATCAGTGATGTCCTCGGATCTGAAGCTTTCTTT.

As DNA, the CDR3 is TGCAGTGCTAGTGGGCAGACTAGCGGGAGCTACGAGCAGTACTTC. Its translation: CSASGQTSGSYEQYF. J is TRBJ2-7 and V is TRBV20-1, with 12 bases identical to TRBD2. V was pared by 3 bases and J by 3 bases, with 6 bases of the junction left unmatched. The CDR3 runs 15 residues. Germline V gives CDR1 DFQATT, CDR2 SNEGSKA (reference sequence).

This clonotype was detected ten times or more. The chain couples TRBV7-9 to TRBJ1-2, with a possible D match to TRBD1 (5 bases). Per germline, CDR1 SEHNR and CDR2 FQNEAQ (reference sequence). With 0 bases removed from V and 3 bases from J, the gap between germline ends came to 8 bases. CDR3 size: 14 residues. The CDR3 region is CASSLAGGDYGYTF. CDR3 bases: TGTGCCAGCAGCTTAGCGGGGGGGGACTATGGCTACACCTTC.